The T cell receptor beta chain described here comes from a study of human T cells and chemical hapten exposure. For the study at large: Patients received weekly diphenylcyclopropenone doses to the scalp throughout the approximately 24-week study. Patients, a majority of them female, were diagnosed with alopecia areata, totalis or universalis.

The table lists this clonotype with a few counts. Time point meaning: patch test 2, 6 weeks after DPC sensitization. Treatment of the sample: therapeutic diphenylcyclopropenone sensitization with weekly scalp DPC. TCRdb ran MiXCR on the RACE reads and lists one entry per CDR3 protein. This repertoire shows just over 350,000 distinct CDR3 sequences, about 6% found once; its top ten account for about 6%. The CDR3 spans 15 residues. The germline V gene has CDR1 MNHEY and CDR2 SVGAGI. V lost 0 bases, J lost 0 bases, and 9 bases lay in between. The clonotype comes from a woman between 18 and 30 years old with alopecia areata. Some clones in this sample may be carry-over from other donors' samples. The sequences come from whole blood, collected in connection with sensitization to the hapten diphenylcyclopropenone (DPC). The rearrangement joins TRBV6-5 to TRBJ2-7, with D hard to call. The CDR3 region has the DNA TGTGCCAGCAGTTACTCGATTGCCAGCTCCTACGAGCAGTACTTC. Encoded protein: CASSYSIASSYEQYF.